This is a list of T cell receptor beta chains from one sample in a study of blood T cells in healthy people across ages. TCRdb re-analysed the 5' RACE reads in MiXCR, keeping a single row per CDR3 protein. The sample carries hundreds of thousands of distinct CDR3 sequences, roughly half recorded once. Material: blood. The receptors derive from a woman at least 80 years old in good health. The CDR3 runs from the conserved cysteine through the conserved F or W. D genes are given only for firm matches. Expanded clones get a size class; other rows say once, few or many, or leave the size out.

j_gene: TRBJ2-1
d_gene: TRBD1
abundance: -
v_gene: TRBV28
CDR3nt: TGTGCCAGCCGTGGGACAGGGGCAATTGGGGAGCAGTTCTTC
CDR3aa: CASRGTGAIGEQFF

j_gene: TRBJ2-1
d_gene: TRBD2
abundance: -
v_gene: TRBV9
CDR3nt: TGTGCCAGCAGCCCACGACTAGCGGGAGCCTCCTACAATGAGCAGTTCTTC
CDR3aa: CASSPRLAGASYNEQFF

j_gene: TRBJ1-1
d_gene: -
abundance: -
v_gene: TRBV6-2/TRBV6-3
CDR3nt: TGTGCCAGCAGTCCCAGTACAGAGAACACTGAAGCTTTCTTT
CDR3aa: CASSPSTENTEAFF

j_gene: TRBJ2-7
d_gene: TRBD2
abundance: -
v_gene: TRBV6-5
CDR3nt: TGTGCCAGCAGCCCCTCCGGGACTAGCGGGTTTAAGCAGTACTTC
CDR3aa: CASSPSGTSGFKQYF

j_gene: TRBJ2-1
d_gene: TRBD2
abundance: -
v_gene: TRBV29-1
CDR3nt: TGCAGCGTTGATTTTAAGCGGGGGGACGATGAACAGTTCTTC
CDR3aa: CSVDFKRGDDEQFF

j_gene: TRBJ2-2
d_gene: -
abundance: -
v_gene: TRBV28
CDR3nt: TGTGCCAGCAGTCTCACCCAATTCCCCGGGGAGCTGTTTTTT
CDR3aa: CASSLTQFPGELFF

j_gene: TRBJ1-2
d_gene: -
abundance: -
v_gene: TRBV20-1
CDR3nt: TGCAGTGCTAGAGTGGGGGCGCGCTATGGCTACACCTTC
CDR3aa: CSARVGARYGYTF

j_gene: TRBJ1-2
d_gene: -
abundance: few
v_gene: TRBV20-1
CDR3nt: TGCAGTGCTAGAGATCCGGGACTGGGACGTGGCTACACCTTC
CDR3aa: CSARDPGLGRGYTF

j_gene: TRBJ1-5
d_gene: -
abundance: many
v_gene: TRBV10-3
CDR3nt: TGTGCCATCAGCTTGACAAGCGATCAGCCCCAGCATTTT
CDR3aa: CAISLTSDQPQHF

j_gene: TRBJ2-7
d_gene: -
abundance: once
v_gene: TRBV29-1
CDR3nt: TGCAGCGCCGACACCGGGCCATCCTACAATGAGCAGTACTTC
CDR3aa: CSADTGPSYNEQYF

j_gene: TRBJ2-7
d_gene: TRBD2
abundance: -
v_gene: TRBV20-1
CDR3nt: TGCAGTGCCCTCGGTGCTAGCGGGGCGCTAGGCCGCGAGCAGTACTTC
CDR3aa: CSALGASGALGREQYF

j_gene: TRBJ2-3
d_gene: -
abundance: -
v_gene: TRBV5-1
CDR3nt: TGCGCCAGCAGCTTGCCGGGAGAAGATACGCAGTATTTT
CDR3aa: CASSLPGEDTQYF

j_gene: TRBJ1-4
d_gene: -
abundance: -
v_gene: TRBV6-5
CDR3nt: TGTGCCAGCAGTTGGGGGCCTCTCCCAACTAATGAAAAACTGTTTTTT
CDR3aa: CASSWGPLPTNEKLFF

j_gene: TRBJ2-5
d_gene: TRBD2
abundance: -
v_gene: TRBV6-2/TRBV6-3
CDR3nt: TGTGCCAGCAGTTATGCGGGGGTCCAAGAGACCCAGTACTTC
CDR3aa: CASSYAGVQETQYF

j_gene: TRBJ2-7
d_gene: -
abundance: -
v_gene: TRBV25-1
CDR3nt: TGTGCCAGCAGTACTCAGGGCTACGAGCAGTACTTC
CDR3aa: CASSTQGYEQYF

j_gene: TRBJ2-5
d_gene: -
abundance: many
v_gene: TRBV7-3
CDR3nt: TGTGCCAGCAGCTTTACCTACCAAGAGACCCAGTACTTC
CDR3aa: CASSFTYQETQYF

j_gene: TRBJ2-7
d_gene: -
abundance: -
v_gene: TRBV7-8
CDR3nt: TGTGCCAGCAGCTTAATTAGGATGGGGAAAGCCCTCTTGCACTTC
CDR3aa: CASSLIRMGKALLHF

j_gene: TRBJ2-7
d_gene: -
abundance: once
v_gene: TRBV20-1
CDR3nt: TGCAGTGCCCCGAGGCCAGGGATTCCCCACTACGAGCAGTACTTC
CDR3aa: CSAPRPGIPHYEQYF

j_gene: TRBJ1-2
d_gene: -
abundance: -
v_gene: TRBV12-3/TRBV12-4
CDR3nt: TGTGCCAGCAGTCTGGTGGGAGTGGGGGCCGTTATCGGCTACACCTTC
CDR3aa: CASSLVGVGAVIGYTF

j_gene: TRBJ2-2
d_gene: TRBD2
abundance: -
v_gene: TRBV7-9
CDR3nt: TGTGCCAGCAGCTTAGCGGCAAGCGGGAGTAACACCGGGGAGCTGTTTTTT
CDR3aa: CASSLAASGSNTGELFF

j_gene: TRBJ2-2
d_gene: -
abundance: few
v_gene: TRBV6-5
CDR3nt: TGTGCCAGCAGTTACCCACAGGGAAGCAGGAACACCGGGGAGCTGTTTTTT
CDR3aa: CASSYPQGSRNTGELFF

j_gene: TRBJ2-1
d_gene: TRBD1
abundance: -
v_gene: TRBV7-2
CDR3nt: TGTGCCAGCAGCTTCGACAGGGCCAGCTACAATGAGCAGTTCTTC
CDR3aa: CASSFDRASYNEQFF

j_gene: TRBJ1-1
d_gene: TRBD1
abundance: -
v_gene: TRBV7-9
CDR3nt: TGTGCCAGCAGCGAACCAGGGGGCTTGAACACTGAAGCTTTCTTT
CDR3aa: CASSEPGGLNTEAFF

j_gene: TRBJ2-6
d_gene: -
abundance: -
v_gene: TRBV4-3
CDR3nt: TGCGCCAGCAGCCAAGGATATTCTGGGACCAACGTCCTGACTTTC
CDR3aa: CASSQGYSGTNVLTF

j_gene: TRBJ2-3
d_gene: -
abundance: -
v_gene: TRBV20-1
CDR3nt: TGCAGTAAGCGGGCCTTAGATACGCAGTATTTT
CDR3aa: CSKRALDTQYF

j_gene: TRBJ2-7
d_gene: -
abundance: -
v_gene: TRBV4-1
CDR3nt: TGCGCCAGCAGCCTCGACCACTCCTACGAGCAGTACTTC
CDR3aa: CASSLDHSYEQYF

j_gene: TRBJ2-1
d_gene: -
abundance: -
v_gene: TRBV7-9
CDR3nt: TGTGCCAGCATTCAACAGCCAGGGTTTCTCTACAATGAGCAGTTCTTC
CDR3aa: CASIQQPGFLYNEQFF

j_gene: TRBJ1-2
d_gene: -
abundance: -
v_gene: TRBV14
CDR3nt: TGTGCCAGCAGCCGGGAGTTATTGGGGGTCGGCTACACCTTC
CDR3aa: CASSRELLGVGYTF

j_gene: TRBJ2-7
d_gene: -
abundance: -
v_gene: TRBV4-3
CDR3nt: TGCGCCAGCTCCCGGGCAAAGGGGTACTACGAGCAGTACTTC
CDR3aa: CASSRAKGYYEQYF

j_gene: TRBJ1-5
d_gene: -
abundance: -
v_gene: TRBV20-1
CDR3nt: TGCAGTGCCCCGGGGGTCCGGGGGCCCCAGCATTTT
CDR3aa: CSAPGVRGPQHF

j_gene: TRBJ2-1
d_gene: -
abundance: -
v_gene: TRBV29-1
CDR3nt: TGCAGCGTTGGAGCGGCCAATGAGCAGTTCTTC
CDR3aa: CSVGAANEQFF

j_gene: TRBJ1-6
d_gene: -
abundance: -
v_gene: TRBV7-3
CDR3nt: TGTGCCAGCAGCCTCGATTCTGATTCACCCCTCCACTTT
CDR3aa: CASSLDSDSPLHF

j_gene: TRBJ1-1
d_gene: -
abundance: many
v_gene: TRBV20-1
CDR3nt: TGCAGTGCGCGGGGGTGGAACACTGAAGCTTTCTTT
CDR3aa: CSARGWNTEAFF

j_gene: TRBJ2-4
d_gene: TRBD1
abundance: -
v_gene: TRBV9
CDR3nt: TGTGCCAGCAGCGTCGACAGGGGACTGCAAAACATTCAGTACTTC
CDR3aa: CASSVDRGLQNIQYF

j_gene: TRBJ1-5
d_gene: -
abundance: -
v_gene: TRBV5-1
CDR3nt: TGCGCCAGCAGCTTGTTAGGGGGAGGCAATCAGCCCCAGCATTTT
CDR3aa: CASSLLGGGNQPQHF

j_gene: TRBJ1-5
d_gene: TRBD1
abundance: -
v_gene: TRBV3-1
CDR3nt: TGTGCCAGCAGCCTCCCGGGGGAGGGGGCGGGGAGCAATCAGCCCCAGCATTTT
CDR3aa: CASSLPGEGAGSNQPQHF

j_gene: TRBJ2-5
d_gene: -
abundance: -
v_gene: TRBV7-2
CDR3nt: TGTGCCAGCAGCTTACAGAGTCTGCAAGAGACCCAGTACTTC
CDR3aa: CASSLQSLQETQYF

j_gene: TRBJ1-2
d_gene: TRBD1
abundance: many
v_gene: TRBV5-1
CDR3nt: TGCGCCAGCAGCTCTACAGGGGGCAGATATGGCTACACCTTC
CDR3aa: CASSSTGGRYGYTF

j_gene: TRBJ1-5
d_gene: TRBD1
abundance: few
v_gene: TRBV20-1
CDR3nt: TGCAGTGCTAGAGATAACAGGGGTACCCTTGTGAGCAATCAGCCCCAGCATTTT
CDR3aa: CSARDNRGTLVSNQPQHF

j_gene: TRBJ2-7
d_gene: TRBD2
abundance: few
v_gene: TRBV3-1
CDR3nt: TGTGCCAGCAGCCAAGATTTGACTAGCGGGATCTACGAGCAGTACTTC
CDR3aa: CASSQDLTSGIYEQYF

j_gene: TRBJ2-1
d_gene: TRBD1
abundance: once
v_gene: TRBV6-5
CDR3nt: TGTGCCAGCAGTTACGAAGGACAGGGTTATGCTGAGCAGTTCTTC
CDR3aa: CASSYEGQGYAEQFF

j_gene: TRBJ2-3
d_gene: TRBD2
abundance: many
v_gene: TRBV5-1
CDR3nt: TGCGCCAGCACCTACGTGACTAGCGAGAGCACAGATACGCAGTATTTT
CDR3aa: CASTYVTSESTDTQYF

j_gene: TRBJ1-1
d_gene: TRBD1
abundance: -
v_gene: TRBV5-1
CDR3nt: TGCGCCAGCAGCTCAGCGACAGGGGGCGCGGTGGAAGCTTTCTTT
CDR3aa: CASSSATGGAVEAFF

j_gene: TRBJ2-5
d_gene: -
abundance: -
v_gene: TRBV7-8
CDR3nt: TGTGCCAGCAGCTTAGAGATTTTCGGTGAGACCCAGTACTTC
CDR3aa: CASSLEIFGETQYF

j_gene: TRBJ2-3
d_gene: -
abundance: -
v_gene: TRBV11-2
CDR3nt: TGTGCCAGCAGCTCAGGACACCCCACAGATACGCAGTATTTT
CDR3aa: CASSSGHPTDTQYF

j_gene: TRBJ1-1
d_gene: -
abundance: many
v_gene: TRBV6-5
CDR3nt: TGTGCCAGCAGTTACTCGTCCGGGGTGACTGAAGCTTTCTTT
CDR3aa: CASSYSSGVTEAFF

j_gene: TRBJ2-2
d_gene: -
abundance: -
v_gene: TRBV5-1
CDR3nt: TGCGCCAGCAGCTACACCTCCGGGAGTAGATCCGGGGAGCTGTTTTTT
CDR3aa: CASSYTSGSRSGELFF